This T cell receptor (beta chain) was captured by sequencing in a study of regulatory T cells in long-lasting Graves disease. General study findings and limits: TRBV28, TRBJ1-2 and TRBJ2-5 were segments that persistent disease favored.

The time point denotes: newly diagnosed GD, antithyroid drugs for less than 3 months. Generation of the TCR library employed RNA extracted from PBMCs. All patients originated from an endocrinology department located in Xi'an, China. Arm-PCR of CDR3 regions and iRepertoire HTBI primers were used to build TCR beta libraries. TCRdb re-called the multiplex PCR reads through MiXCR, storing one row per CDR3 protein. The sample yields about 420,000 distinct CDR3 sequences, about 16% seen once. This clonotype was picked up many times. What it binds is unknown. V trimming: 8 bases; J trimming: 5 bases; junction bases outside the gene matches: 14. CDR3 length: 14 residues. Looked up from germline, CDR1 is DFQATT and CDR2 is SNEGSKA (reference sequence). These data also featured in a second study, about T cells in Graves' hyperthyroidism and ophthalmopathy. This second study says: Patients with uncontrolled infections, other autoimmune diseases, pregnancy or lactation were excluded. Diagnoses rested on clinical symptoms, serum thyroxine and TRAb, thyroid ultrasound and orbital computed tomography.

The genes are TRBV20-1 and TRBJ2-5, with 7 positions matching TRBD2. The source of this sequence is a woman aged 18-35 years with Graves disease. Material: peripheral blood mononuclear cells (PBMCs), obtained at new diagnosis, from a patient treated with antithyroid drugs. This CDR3 is CSSKRASGVETQYF. CDR3 DNA sequence: TGCAGTTCGAAGAGGGCTAGCGGCGTGGAGACCCAGTACTTC.